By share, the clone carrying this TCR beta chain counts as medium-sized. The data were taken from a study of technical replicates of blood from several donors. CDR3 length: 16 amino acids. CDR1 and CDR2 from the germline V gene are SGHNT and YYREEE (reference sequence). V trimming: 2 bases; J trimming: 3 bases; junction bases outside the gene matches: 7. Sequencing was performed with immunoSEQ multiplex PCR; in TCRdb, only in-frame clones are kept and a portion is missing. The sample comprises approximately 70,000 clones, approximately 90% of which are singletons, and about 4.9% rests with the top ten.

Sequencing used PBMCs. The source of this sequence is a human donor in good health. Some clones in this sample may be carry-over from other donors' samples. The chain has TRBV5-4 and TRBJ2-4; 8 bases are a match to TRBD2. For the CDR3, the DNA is TGTGCCAGCAGCTTATTGACGGGGGGGGGCAAAAACATTCAGTACTTC. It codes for CASSLLTGGGKNIQYF.